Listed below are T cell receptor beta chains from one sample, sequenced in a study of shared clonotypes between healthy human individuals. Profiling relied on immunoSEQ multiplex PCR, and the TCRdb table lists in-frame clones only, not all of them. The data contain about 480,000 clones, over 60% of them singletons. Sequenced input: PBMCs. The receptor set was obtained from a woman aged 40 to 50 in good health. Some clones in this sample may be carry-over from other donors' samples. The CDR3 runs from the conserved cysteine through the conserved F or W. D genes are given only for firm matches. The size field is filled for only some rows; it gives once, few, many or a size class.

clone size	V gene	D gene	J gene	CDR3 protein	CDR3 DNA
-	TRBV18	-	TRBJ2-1	CASSPRDIQLEQFF	TGTGCCAGCTCACCACGGGATATTCAACTCGAGCAGTTCTTC
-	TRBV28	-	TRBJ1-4	CASSLRFGQVNEKLFF	TGTGCCAGCAGTTTGCGCTTCGGACAAGTTAATGAAAAACTGTTTTTT
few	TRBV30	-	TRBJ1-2	CAWSRLGAGNYGYTF	TGTGCCTGGAGTCGTCTGGGAGCGGGAAACTATGGCTACACCTTC
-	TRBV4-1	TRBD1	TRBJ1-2	CASSQYLGQLSGYTF	TGCGCCAGCAGCCAATACTTGGGACAGCTCAGTGGCTACACCTTC
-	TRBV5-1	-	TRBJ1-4	CASSLAGTREEKLFF	TGCGCCAGCAGCTTGGCGGGGACACGGGAGGAAAAACTGTTTTTT
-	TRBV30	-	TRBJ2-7	CAWSVMGSGSLEQYF	TGTGCCTGGAGTGTAATGGGTAGTGGCTCTCTCGAGCAGTACTTC
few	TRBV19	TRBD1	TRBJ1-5	CASSPGTARADYSNQPQHF	TGTGCCAGTAGTCCCGGGACAGCGAGGGCCGATTATAGCAATCAGCCCCAGCATTTT
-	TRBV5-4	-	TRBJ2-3	CASSPYWTSTDTQYF	TGTGCCAGCAGCCCCTACTGGACCAGCACAGATACGCAGTATTTT
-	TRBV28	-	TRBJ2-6	CASRSTPGANVLTF	TGTGCCAGCAGGTCAACACCTGGGGCCAACGTCCTGACTTTC
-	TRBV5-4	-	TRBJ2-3	CASSLVGLRGQDTQYF	TGTGCCAGCAGCTTGGTAGGACTAAGGGGGCAAGATACGCAGTATTTT
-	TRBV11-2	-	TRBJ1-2	CASSLGGPTSGYTF	TGTGCCAGCAGCTTAGGCGGCCCTACCTCGGGCTACACCTTC
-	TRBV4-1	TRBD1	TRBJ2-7	CASSQGQGIYEQYF	TGCGCCAGCAGCCAGGGACAGGGGATCTACGAGCAGTACTTC
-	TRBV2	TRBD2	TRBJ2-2	CASSVLAGGPGTGELFF	TGTGCCAGCAGTGTATTGGCGGGAGGGCCCGGAACCGGGGAGCTGTTTTTT
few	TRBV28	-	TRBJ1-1	CASSFGRGGTEAFF	TGTGCCAGCAGTTTTGGGAGGGGGGGTACTGAAGCTTTCTTT
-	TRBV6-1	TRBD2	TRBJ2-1	CASSGLAETDEQFF	TGTGCCAGCAGTGGACTAGCGGAGACGGATGAGCAGTTCTTC
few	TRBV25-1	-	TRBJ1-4	CASSIRSSNEKLFF	TGTGCCAGCAGTATACGCAGCTCTAATGAAAAACTGTTTTTT
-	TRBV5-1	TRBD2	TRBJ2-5	CASSRTSGERETQYF	TGCGCCAGCAGCCGTACTAGCGGGGAGAGGGAGACCCAGTACTTC
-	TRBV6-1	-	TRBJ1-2	CASSDWGGAKGYTF	TGTGCCAGCAGTGATTGGGGGGGGGCAAAAGGCTACACCTTC
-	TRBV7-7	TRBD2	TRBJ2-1	CASSRTSGSNEQFF	TGTGCTAGCAGCAGGACTAGCGGGTCTAATGAGCAGTTCTTC
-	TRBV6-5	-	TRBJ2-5	CASSLDWSAYEETQYF	TGTGCCAGCAGTTTAGATTGGAGTGCCTACGAGGAGACCCAGTACTTC
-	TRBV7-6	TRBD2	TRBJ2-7	CASSLGASGPYSYEQYF	TGTGCCAGCAGCTTAGGGGCTAGCGGACCGTACTCCTACGAGCAGTACTTC
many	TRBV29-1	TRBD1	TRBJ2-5	CSGGTAQETQYF	TGCAGCGGGGGGACAGCCCAAGAGACCCAGTACTTC
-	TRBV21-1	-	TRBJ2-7	CASSKAWTGTYEQYF	TGTGCCAGCAGCAAAGCCTGGACAGGGACGTACGAGCAGTACTTC
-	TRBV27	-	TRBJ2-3	CASRGSTDTQYF	TGTGCCAGCCGGGGTAGCACAGATACGCAGTATTTT
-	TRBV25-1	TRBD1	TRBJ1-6	CASSQTGYNSPLHF	TGTGCCAGCAGTCAGACAGGGTATAATTCACCCCTCCACTTT
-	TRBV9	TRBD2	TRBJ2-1	CASSGPGGEQFF	TGTGCCAGCAGCGGCCCGGGAGGTGAGCAGTTCTTC
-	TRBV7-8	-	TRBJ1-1	CASSYPAGAQGEAFF	TGTGCCAGCAGTTACCCCGCAGGGGCGCAAGGTGAAGCTTTCTTT
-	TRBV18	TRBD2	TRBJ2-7	CASSAGTSSHEQYF	TGTGCCAGCTCCGCCGGGACTAGCAGCCACGAGCAGTACTTC
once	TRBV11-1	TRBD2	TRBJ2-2	CASSIRLAGADGELFF	TGTGCCAGCAGCATCCGTCTAGCGGGAGCTGACGGGGAGCTGTTTTTT
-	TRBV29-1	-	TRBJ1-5	CSVGGVNSQPQHF	TGCAGCGTTGGAGGGGTAAATAGTCAGCCCCAGCATTTT
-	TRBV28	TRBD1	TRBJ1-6	CASSTQGALFYSPLHF	TGTGCCAGCAGCACACAGGGGGCGCTCTTCTATTCACCCCTCCACTTT
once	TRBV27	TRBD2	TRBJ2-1	CASSGTSGYNEQFF	TGTGCCAGCAGCGGGACTAGCGGATACAATGAGCAGTTCTTC
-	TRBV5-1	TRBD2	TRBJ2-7	CASSVGLAGPYEQYF	TGCGCCAGCAGCGTGGGACTAGCGGGTCCCTACGAGCAGTACTTC
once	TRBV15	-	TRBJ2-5	CATQADRSLETQYF	TGTGCCACCCAAGCGGATCGGAGCTTGGAGACCCAGTACTTC
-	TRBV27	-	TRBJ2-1	CASSLYPSVGEQFF	TGTGCCAGCAGTTTATACCCCTCAGTTGGTGAGCAGTTCTTC
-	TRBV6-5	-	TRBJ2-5	CASSGVGQETQYF	TGTGCCAGCTCTGGGGTGGGACAAGAGACCCAGTACTTC
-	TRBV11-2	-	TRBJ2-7	CASSFWRGYEQYF	TGTGCCAGCAGCTTTTGGAGGGGATACGAGCAGTACTTC
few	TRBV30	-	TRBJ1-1	CAWSGRTAMNTEAFF	TGTGCCTGGAGTGGGAGGACAGCCATGAACACTGAAGCTTTCTTT
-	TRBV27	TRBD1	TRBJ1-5	CASRSTGGIQPQHF	TGTGCCAGCAGATCAACAGGGGGGATTCAGCCCCAGCATTTT